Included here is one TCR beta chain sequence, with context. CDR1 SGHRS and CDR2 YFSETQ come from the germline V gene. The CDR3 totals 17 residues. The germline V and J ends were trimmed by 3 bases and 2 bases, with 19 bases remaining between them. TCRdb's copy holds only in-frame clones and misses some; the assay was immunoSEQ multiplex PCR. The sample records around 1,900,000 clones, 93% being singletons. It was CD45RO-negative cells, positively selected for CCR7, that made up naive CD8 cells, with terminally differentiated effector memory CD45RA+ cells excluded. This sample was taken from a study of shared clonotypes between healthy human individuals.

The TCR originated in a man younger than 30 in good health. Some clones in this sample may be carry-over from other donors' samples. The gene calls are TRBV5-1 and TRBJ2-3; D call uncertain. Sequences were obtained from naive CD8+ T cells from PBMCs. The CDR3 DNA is TGCGCCAGCAGCTCGTTCGGCTCTAGGAGTACCACAGATACGCAGTATTTT. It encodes CASSSFGSRSTTDTQYF.